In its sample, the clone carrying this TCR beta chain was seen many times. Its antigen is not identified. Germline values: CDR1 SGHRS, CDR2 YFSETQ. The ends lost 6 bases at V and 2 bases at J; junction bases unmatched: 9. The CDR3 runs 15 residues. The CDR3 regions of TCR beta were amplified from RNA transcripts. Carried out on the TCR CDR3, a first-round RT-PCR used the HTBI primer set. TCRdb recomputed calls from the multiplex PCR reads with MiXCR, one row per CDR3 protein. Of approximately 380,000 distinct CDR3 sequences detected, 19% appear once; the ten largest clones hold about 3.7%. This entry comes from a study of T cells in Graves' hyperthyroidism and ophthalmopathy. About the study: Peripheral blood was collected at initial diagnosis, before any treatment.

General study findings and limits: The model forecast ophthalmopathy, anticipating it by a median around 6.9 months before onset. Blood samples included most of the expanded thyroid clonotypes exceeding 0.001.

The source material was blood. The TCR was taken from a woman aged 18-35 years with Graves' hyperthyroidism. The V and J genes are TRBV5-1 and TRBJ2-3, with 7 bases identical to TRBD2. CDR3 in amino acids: CASKLDGGTTDTQYF. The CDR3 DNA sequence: TGCGCCAGCAAATTGGACGGGGGGACCACAGATACGCAGTATTTT.